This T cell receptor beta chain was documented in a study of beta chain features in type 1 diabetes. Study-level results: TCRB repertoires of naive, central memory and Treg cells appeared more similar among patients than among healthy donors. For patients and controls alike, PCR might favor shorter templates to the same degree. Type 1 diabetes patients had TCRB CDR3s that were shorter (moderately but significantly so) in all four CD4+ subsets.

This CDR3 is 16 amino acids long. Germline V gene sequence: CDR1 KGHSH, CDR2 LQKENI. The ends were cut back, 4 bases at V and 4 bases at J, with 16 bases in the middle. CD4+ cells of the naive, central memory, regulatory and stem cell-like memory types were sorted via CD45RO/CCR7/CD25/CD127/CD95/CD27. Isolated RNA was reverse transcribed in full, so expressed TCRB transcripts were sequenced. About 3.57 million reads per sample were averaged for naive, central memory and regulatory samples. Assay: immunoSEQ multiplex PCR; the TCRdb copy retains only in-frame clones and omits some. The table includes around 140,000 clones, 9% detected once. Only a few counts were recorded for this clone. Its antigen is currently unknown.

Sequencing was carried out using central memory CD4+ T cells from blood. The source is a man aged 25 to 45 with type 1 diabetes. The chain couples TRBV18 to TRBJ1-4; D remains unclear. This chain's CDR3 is CASSLSKPGNNEKLFF. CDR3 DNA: TGTGCCAGCTCACTATCTAAGCCGGGAAATAATGAAAAACTGTTTTTT.